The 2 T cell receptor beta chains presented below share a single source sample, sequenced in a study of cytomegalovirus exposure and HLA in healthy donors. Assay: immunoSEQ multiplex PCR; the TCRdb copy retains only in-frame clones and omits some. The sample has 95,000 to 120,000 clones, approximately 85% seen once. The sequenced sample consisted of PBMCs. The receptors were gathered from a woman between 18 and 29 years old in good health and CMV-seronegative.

CDR3: CASSQDEVTEAFF. In nucleotides, the CDR3 is TGCGCCAGCAGCCAAGATGAGGTCACTGAAGCTTTCTTT. The rearrangement uses TRBV4-1 and TRBJ1-1; no clear D gene. The CDR3 has 13 amino acids. Germline V gives CDR1 MGHRA, CDR2 YSYEKL. The V and J ends lost 0 bases and 4 bases respectively, with 6 bases between them.

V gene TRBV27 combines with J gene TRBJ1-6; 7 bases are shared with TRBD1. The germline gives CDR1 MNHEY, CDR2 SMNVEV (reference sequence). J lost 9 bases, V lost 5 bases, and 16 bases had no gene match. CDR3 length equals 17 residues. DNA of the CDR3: TGTGCCAGCAGTCCGTCGGGACAGCTAACCGGGGGTTCACCCCTCCACTTT. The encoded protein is CASSPSGQLTGGSPLHF.